The 9 T cell receptor beta chains listed next were all sequenced from one sample in a study of T cell repertoires in ileal Crohn's disease. Time point in this sample: neoterminal ileum biopsy at postoperative endoscopy, about 6 months after surgery. The assay was immunoSEQ multiplex PCR, and TCRdb's table has in-frame clones only and misses some. Of roughly 20,000 clones listed, roughly 72% are singletons. The sequencing input was ileal tissue. The receptors derive from an adult with Crohn's disease.

This clone was found once. The rearrangement joins TRBV4-1 to TRBJ2-7; 11 bases fit TRBD1. The CDR3 spans 14 residues. V shed 4 bases and J 2 bases; nucleotides not matched to a gene: 1. Germline CDR1 MGHRA, CDR2 YSYEKL. CDR3 region: CASSLGQGAYEQYF. The CDR3 coding sequence is TGCGCCAGCAGCCTGGGACAGGGGGCCTACGAGCAGTACTTC.

V and J are TRBV7-3 and TRBJ2-2, with D possibly matching TRBD1 (6 bases). The V and J ends lost 2 bases and 5 bases respectively, with 9 bases between them. The CDR3 loop spans 14 amino acids. CDR1 is SGHTA and CDR2 is FQGTGA in the germline V gene. The CDR3 nucleotides read TGTGCCAGCAGCTTAGTACAGGGTACCGGGGAGCTGTTTTTT. Its protein is CASSLVQGTGELFF.

The V gene is TRBV7-2, the J gene TRBJ1-1; D might be TRBD1 (5 bases). This CDR3 contains 15 residues. The germline V gene encodes CDR1 SGHTA and CDR2 FQGNSA. Trimming removed 1 base at V and 4 bases at J, with 13 bases between. Written as DNA, the CDR3 is TGTGCCAGCAGCTTAGATAATTGGGGGGGCACTGAAGCTTTCTTT. It is translated as CASSLDNWGGTEAFF.

V and J are TRBV27 and TRBJ2-1, with 10 bases that match TRBD2. The germline V gene encodes CDR1 MNHEY and CDR2 SMNVEV (reference sequence). The ends lost 4 bases at V and 3 bases at J; junction bases unmatched: 9. The CDR3 covers 17 residues. As DNA, the CDR3 is TGTGCCAGCAGTTCCGAAAACCTAGCGGGAGTCTACAATGAGCAGTTCTTC. Its translation: CASSSENLAGVYNEQFF.

The rearrangement links TRBV19 to TRBJ2-7; TRBD2 matches 7 bases. CDR3 length: 15 residues. The germline gives CDR1 LNHDA, CDR2 SQIVND (reference sequence). V trimming: 4 bases; J trimming: 1 base; junction bases outside the gene matches: 7. The CDR3 DNA follows: TGTGCCAGTAGTAGGCGTAGGGAGGGATCCTACGAGCAGTACTTC. Its protein is CASSRRREGSYEQYF.

The table lists this clone with a few counts. This chain joins TRBV27 and TRBJ2-2; 10 nucleotides align to TRBD2. In germline, CDR1 is MNHEY, CDR2 SMNVEV (reference sequence). The CDR3 has 16 amino acids. J lost 8 bases, V lost 6 bases, and 12 bases had no gene match. The CDR3 spells CASSLLSGGYGGELFF. CDR3 nucleotide sequence: TGTGCCAGCAGCCTTCTTAGCGGGGGGTACGGTGGGGAGCTGTTTTTT.

This chain joins TRBV4-2 and TRBJ1-4, with D possibly matching TRBD1 (6 bases). Trimming left V 0 bases short and J 4 bases short, with 12 bases between. The CDR3 runs to 16 residues. CDR1 and CDR2 (germline): LGHNA, YNFKEQ. The CDR3 DNA follows: TGTGCCAGCAGCCAAGAGGTGGGGGCCATTAATGAAAAACTGTTTTTT. Translated, it gives CASSQEVGAINEKLFF.

J is TRBJ1-1 and V is TRBV7-8; 11 bases line up with TRBD1. The ends lost 2 bases at V and 5 bases at J; junction bases unmatched: 4. The germline CDR1 and CDR2 sequences are SGHVS and FQNEAQ. CDR3 length: 15 residues. For the CDR3, the DNA is TGTGCCAGCAGCTTAATGGGACAGGGGGTGACTGAAGCTTTCTTT. Translation gives CASSLMGQGVTEAFF.

The rearrangement links TRBV7-9 to TRBJ1-2; 8 bases are shared with TRBD1. The trim removed 5 bases at V and 6 bases at J, leaving 11 bases unmatched. Germline-derived CDR1 and CDR2 are SEHNR and FQNEAQ (reference sequence). The CDR3 is made up of 15 amino acids. Here the CDR3 reads CASSLGTGLSHGYTF. In DNA form, the CDR3 reads TGTGCCAGCAGCCTAGGGACAGGTTTATCCCATGGCTACACCTTC.